This T cell receptor (beta chain) was sequenced for a study of cytomegalovirus exposure and HLA in healthy donors. Overall study results and limits: A later analysis linked roughly 17,000 TCR beta sequences to HLA alleles at 0.05 false discovery rate. The listing of fewer than 200 TCR beta chains classed them as cytomegalovirus-associated.

Primers: 60 Vbeta forward and 13 Jbeta reverse. Per the study methods: Some 9.9 million of 65 million to 95 million unique TCR beta chains were shared, per a later count. Profiled with immunoSEQ multiplex PCR; TCRdb holds only in-frame clones, not every one. Clonal size and the V and J genes are those of that table, whereas D and trimming came from the DNA. The profile shows around 99,000 clones, roughly 67% of them singletons. V shed 2 bases and J 8 bases; nucleotides not matched to a gene: 6. Germline CDR1 is SGHNT and CDR2 is YYREEE (reference sequence). CDR3 size: 14 residues. As to this clone: Its specificity is not known.

This TCR came from a middle-aged man in good health and CMV-seronegative. The sample was PBMCs. V and J are TRBV5-4 and TRBJ2-2; 7 nucleotides agree with TRBD1. In nucleotides, the CDR3 is TGTGCCAGCAGCTTCACAGGGGACCGGGGGGAGCTGTTTTTT. Protein sequence: CASSFTGDRGELFF.